These 11 T cell receptor beta chains originate from one sample sequenced in a study of blood T cell repertoires in COVID-19. The data were produced by immunoSEQ multiplex PCR, yet TCRdb's version contains in-frame clones alone and is incomplete. The data hold 190,000 or so clones, with approximately 87% observed a single time. Sequencing used peripheral blood. The receptor set was obtained from a woman under 30 who had recovered from COVID-19.

The gene calls are TRBV6-5 and TRBJ1-2; 8 nucleotides match TRBD1. V dropped 6 bases and J dropped 4; count of bases not matched to a gene: 1. The CDR3 spans 12 residues. The germline V gene has CDR1 MNHEY and CDR2 SVGAGI. CDR3 loop: CASRTGAYGYTF. Here the CDR3 DNA reads TGTGCCAGCAGGACAGGGGCCTATGGCTACACCTTC.

The chain joins TRBV19 to TRBJ2-7, with D unclear. Germline V gene lookup returns CDR1 LNHDA and CDR2 SQIVND (reference sequence). V was shortened by 7 bases and J by 0 bases, with 16 bases between the two germline ends. This CDR3 spans 15 amino acids. This CDR3 is CASKPLFASSYEQYF. CDR3 nucleotide sequence: TGTGCCAGTAAACCGCTTTTTGCGAGCTCCTACGAGCAGTACTTC.

The chain has TRBV6-2 or TRBV6-3 and TRBJ2-3; D not resolved. CDR1 is MNHEY, CDR2 SVGEGT, per germline. The V and J ends lost 3 bases and 8 bases respectively, with 6 bases between them. CDR3 length: 11 residues. The CDR3 DNA sequence: TGTGCCAGCAGTTATTACGGTACGCAGTATTTT. Protein sequence: CASSYYGTQYF.

The chain's CDR3 is CASSVGGGSNEKLFF. The CDR3 DNA is TGTGCCAGCAGCGTAGGAGGGGGTAGTAATGAAAAACTGTTTTTT. The chain is built from TRBV9 and TRBJ1-4; the D gene is possibly TRBD1 (6 bases). The CDR3 length is 15 residues. Germline V gene lookup returns CDR1 SGDLS and CDR2 YYNGEE. V lost 0 bases and J 4 bases, leaving 10 bases between the germline ends.

This rearrangement joins TRBV6-2 or TRBV6-3 to TRBJ2-1; perhaps TRBD2 as D (6 bases). Deletions cut 2 bases from V and 0 bases from J, with 26 bases between. This CDR3 is 21 amino acids long. CDR1 is MNHEY and CDR2 is SVGEGT in the germline V gene. As DNA, the CDR3 is TGTGCCAGCAGTTACCCTACCATCCTCCTAGCGTCAGAGGGCTCCTACAATGAGCAGTTCTTC. Amino acid sequence: CASSYPTILLASEGSYNEQFF.

This chain links TRBV19 with TRBJ2-7; a possible D gene is TRBD1 (5 bases). Germline V gene sequence: CDR1 LNHDA, CDR2 SQIVND (reference sequence). Deletions cut 2 bases from V and 0 bases from J, with 17 bases between. The CDR3 has 17 amino acids. The CDR3 nucleotides read TGTGCCAGTAGTATACTCCTGGGGCCCGCGAGCTCCTACGAGCAGTACTTC. Translated: CASSILLGPASSYEQYF.

The chain links TRBV6-5 to TRBJ1-4, with a possible D match to TRBD1 (5 bases). Germline V lookup: CDR1 MNHEY, CDR2 SVGAGI. The CDR3 length is 15 residues. V gave up 2 bases and J gave up 5 bases, with 12 bases separating them. CDR3 in DNA: TGTGCCAGCAGTTACGCCGACAGCGACAATGAAAAACTGTTTTTT. It codes for CASSYADSDNEKLFF.

V gene TRBV7-9 combines with J gene TRBJ1-4; maybe TRBD1 (6 bases). The CDR3 has 15 amino acids. Between the trimmed V and J ends, which lost 2 bases and 5 bases, there was a span of 12 bases. Germline loops: CDR1 SEHNR, CDR2 FQNEAQ (reference sequence). CDR3 sequence reads: CASSLPGAPNEKLFF. The CDR3 nucleotides read TGTGCCAGCAGCTTACCAGGGGCACCAAATGAAAAACTGTTTTTT.

This sequence joins TRBV11-1 and TRBJ2-5; weak D call: TRBD1 (6 bases). Trimming shortened V by 2 bases and J by 2 bases, and 6 bases separated the two germline ends. The CDR3 has 13 amino acids. Germline CDR1 and CDR2: SGHAT and FQDESV (reference sequence). The CDR3 sequence is CASSLQGQETQYF. The CDR3 DNA reads as TGTGCCAGCAGCTTACAGGGGCAAGAGACCCAGTACTTC.

J is TRBJ1-2 and V is TRBV25-1; 8 nucleotides match TRBD1. With V trimmed by 3 bases and J by 4 bases, 7 bases remained unmatched. The germline gives CDR1 MGHDK, CDR2 SYGVNS. This CDR3 region has 15 residues. The CDR3 DNA is TGTGCCAGCAGTGACCCAGGGGGCTTTACCTATGGCTACACCTTC. Encoded protein: CASSDPGGFTYGYTF.

This clone has a single count. The V and J genes are TRBV7-9 and TRBJ2-7; 10 nucleotides align to TRBD1. The CDR3 sequence is 17 residues long. Per germline, CDR1 SEHNR and CDR2 FQNEAQ (reference sequence). Trimming at V came to 5 bases and at J to 4 bases, leaving 14 bases not matched to a gene. CDR3 DNA sequence: TGTGCCAGCAGCCTCGCGGGACAGGGGTATTCAATATACGAGCAGTACTTC. Translated, it gives CASSLAGQGYSIYEQYF.